A selection of T cell receptor beta chains follows, all from one sample in a study of T-cell reconstitution after alpha-beta-depleted transplantation in children. TCRdb called the PCR reads again in MiXCR, with one record for every CDR3 protein. Seen here are about 400,000 distinct CDR3 sequences, over 20% observed once, and the top ten hold around 4%. Sequencing was performed on PBMCs from the stem cell graft donor, taken from the stem cell graft. Source of these receptors: a human donor who donated a stem cell graft to a child with acute myeloid leukemia. Both conserved end residues are part of each CDR3. Each record gives: D gene, J gene, CDR3 length, V gene, clone size, CDR3 protein, CDR3 DNA. A D gene is named only where the DNA matches it firmly. Rows give clone size only sometimes, using once, few, many, or a class for an expanded clone.

d_call: -; j_call: TRBJ2-1; cdr3_length: 14; v_call: TRBV15; clone_size: few; cdr3_aa: CATSRGAQGNEQFF; cdr3_nt: TGTGCCACCAGCAGGGGTGCCCAGGGCAATGAGCAGTTCTTC
d_call: -; j_call: TRBJ2-1; cdr3_length: 15; v_call: TRBV5-6; clone_size: few; cdr3_aa: CASSPSWIPRGEQFF; cdr3_nt: TGTGCCAGCAGCCCCTCCTGGATACCGCGGGGTGAGCAGTTCTTC
d_call: -; j_call: TRBJ2-1; cdr3_length: 12; v_call: TRBV7-6; clone_size: -; cdr3_aa: CASSVPSGEQFF; cdr3_nt: TGTGCCAGCAGCGTCCCTAGTGGAGAGCAGTTCTTC
d_call: -; j_call: TRBJ2-1; cdr3_length: 12; v_call: TRBV20-1; clone_size: many; cdr3_aa: CSVKQGSNEQFF; cdr3_nt: TGCAGTGTCAAACAGGGAAGCAATGAGCAGTTCTTC
d_call: TRBD2; j_call: TRBJ2-1; cdr3_length: 16; v_call: TRBV3-1; clone_size: few; cdr3_aa: CASSQASGRWDNEQFF; cdr3_nt: TGTGCCAGCAGCCAAGCTAGCGGGAGGTGGGACAATGAGCAGTTCTTC
d_call: TRBD2; j_call: TRBJ2-2; cdr3_length: 18; v_call: TRBV3-1; clone_size: once; cdr3_aa: CASSQDRRLAGNTGELFF; cdr3_nt: TGTGCCAGCAGCCAAGATCGGAGACTAGCGGGGAACACCGGGGAGCTGTTTTTT
d_call: -; j_call: TRBJ2-5; cdr3_length: 15; v_call: TRBV29-1; clone_size: many; cdr3_aa: CSVGPPGTHQETQYF; cdr3_nt: TGCAGCGTTGGCCCCCCCGGGACACATCAAGAGACCCAGTACTTC
d_call: TRBD1; j_call: TRBJ2-7; cdr3_length: 15; v_call: TRBV20-1; clone_size: few; cdr3_aa: CSATWDRALSYEQYF; cdr3_nt: TGCAGTGCTACCTGGGACAGGGCCCTCTCCTACGAGCAGTACTTC
d_call: -; j_call: TRBJ2-2; cdr3_length: 17; v_call: TRBV27; clone_size: -; cdr3_aa: CASSLEGPPYTTGELFF; cdr3_nt: TGTGCCAGCAGTTTAGAAGGGCCCCCATATACCACCGGGGAGCTGTTTTTT
d_call: TRBD2; j_call: TRBJ2-5; cdr3_length: 16; v_call: TRBV7-8; clone_size: -; cdr3_aa: CASSLARLAGEETQYF; cdr3_nt: TGTGCCAGCAGCTTAGCCCGACTAGCGGGAGAAGAGACCCAGTACTTC
d_call: -; j_call: TRBJ2-7; cdr3_length: 11; v_call: TRBV10-3; clone_size: few; cdr3_aa: CAIESSHEQYF; cdr3_nt: TGTGCCATCGAGAGCTCCCACGAGCAGTACTTC
d_call: TRBD1; j_call: TRBJ1-5; cdr3_length: 15; v_call: TRBV10-3; clone_size: few; cdr3_aa: CAISEGAQGGQPQHF; cdr3_nt: TGTGCCATCAGTGAGGGCGCGCAGGGGGGTCAGCCCCAGCATTTT
d_call: TRBD2; j_call: TRBJ2-5; cdr3_length: 16; v_call: TRBV12-3/TRBV12-4; clone_size: -; cdr3_aa: CASTPSGLAGRETQYF; cdr3_nt: TGTGCCAGCACCCCATCGGGCCTAGCGGGAAGGGAGACCCAGTACTTC
d_call: TRBD2; j_call: TRBJ2-3; cdr3_length: 16; v_call: TRBV3-1; clone_size: -; cdr3_aa: CASSLEGLAGGDTQYF; cdr3_nt: TGTGCCAGCAGCCTTGAAGGACTAGCGGGAGGAGATACGCAGTATTTT
d_call: -; j_call: TRBJ1-2; cdr3_length: 13; v_call: TRBV12-3/TRBV12-4; clone_size: -; cdr3_aa: CASSFNPNYGYTF; cdr3_nt: TGTGCCAGCAGTTTTAACCCCAACTATGGCTACACCTTC
d_call: -; j_call: TRBJ2-1; cdr3_length: 12; v_call: TRBV2; clone_size: -; cdr3_aa: CASNIGLDEQFF; cdr3_nt: TGTGCCAGCAACATCGGGCTCGATGAGCAGTTCTTC
d_call: -; j_call: TRBJ2-7; cdr3_length: 13; v_call: TRBV20-1; clone_size: many; cdr3_aa: CSARVQEAYEQYF; cdr3_nt: TGCAGTGCTAGAGTTCAGGAGGCGTACGAGCAGTACTTC
d_call: TRBD2; j_call: TRBJ2-5; cdr3_length: 13; v_call: TRBV29-1; clone_size: -; cdr3_aa: CSVRGSLGETQYF; cdr3_nt: TGCAGCGTTCGCGGGAGTCTGGGAGAGACCCAGTACTTC
d_call: TRBD1; j_call: TRBJ1-5; cdr3_length: 15; v_call: TRBV6-2/TRBV6-3; clone_size: once; cdr3_aa: CVSTQDRGRNQPQHF; cdr3_nt: TGTGTCAGCACCCAGGACAGGGGGCGAAATCAGCCCCAGCATTTT
d_call: TRBD2; j_call: TRBJ2-1; cdr3_length: 15; v_call: TRBV5-4; clone_size: -; cdr3_aa: CASSLLAGDGGEQFF; cdr3_nt: TGTGCCAGCAGCTTGCTAGCGGGAGATGGTGGTGAGCAGTTCTTC
d_call: -; j_call: TRBJ2-2; cdr3_length: 14; v_call: TRBV5-1; clone_size: many; cdr3_aa: CASSRNKDTGELFF; cdr3_nt: TGCGCCAGCAGCCGAAACAAAGACACCGGGGAGCTGTTTTTT
d_call: TRBD2; j_call: TRBJ2-1; cdr3_length: 15; v_call: TRBV5-6; clone_size: few; cdr3_aa: CASRLTSGYANEQFF; cdr3_nt: TGTGCCAGCAGGCTCACTAGCGGGTACGCCAATGAGCAGTTCTTC
d_call: TRBD2; j_call: TRBJ2-1; cdr3_length: 14; v_call: TRBV29-1; clone_size: few; cdr3_aa: CSVEPSGPYNEQFF; cdr3_nt: TGCAGCGTTGAACCTAGCGGACCCTACAATGAGCAGTTCTTC
d_call: TRBD1; j_call: TRBJ2-7; cdr3_length: 12; v_call: TRBV29-1; clone_size: many; cdr3_aa: CSGVTGGYEQYF; cdr3_nt: TGCAGCGGGGTGACAGGGGGCTACGAGCAGTACTTC
d_call: -; j_call: TRBJ1-2; cdr3_length: 14; v_call: TRBV7-9; clone_size: few; cdr3_aa: CASSLEGTYYGYTF; cdr3_nt: TGTGCCAGCAGCTTAGAGGGCACCTACTATGGCTACACCTTC
d_call: TRBD1; j_call: TRBJ2-5; cdr3_length: 16; v_call: TRBV18; clone_size: few; cdr3_aa: CASSRQQGWTQETQYF; cdr3_nt: TGTGCCAGCTCACGACAACAGGGGTGGACCCAAGAGACCCAGTACTTC
d_call: -; j_call: TRBJ2-2; cdr3_length: 14; v_call: TRBV9; clone_size: few; cdr3_aa: CASSQQRAHGELFF; cdr3_nt: TGTGCCAGCAGCCAACAGAGGGCCCACGGGGAGCTGTTTTTT
d_call: -; j_call: TRBJ1-3; cdr3_length: 14; v_call: TRBV2; clone_size: few; cdr3_aa: CASSVGSTGNTIYF; cdr3_nt: TGTGCCAGCAGTGTCGGCAGTACTGGAAACACCATATATTTT
d_call: -; j_call: TRBJ2-1; cdr3_length: 13; v_call: TRBV25-1; clone_size: -; cdr3_aa: CASSEGDGGEQFF; cdr3_nt: TGTGCCAGCAGTGAAGGGGACGGGGGTGAGCAGTTCTTC
d_call: -; j_call: TRBJ2-6; cdr3_length: 16; v_call: TRBV4-1; clone_size: few; cdr3_aa: CASSQDVGIGANVLTF; cdr3_nt: TGCGCCAGCAGCCAAGATGTTGGCATTGGGGCCAACGTCCTGACTTTC
d_call: TRBD1; j_call: TRBJ2-7; cdr3_length: 13; v_call: TRBV29-1; clone_size: few; cdr3_aa: CSVVQGAAGEQYF; cdr3_nt: TGCAGCGTTGTTCAGGGGGCGGCAGGCGAGCAGTACTTC
d_call: -; j_call: TRBJ2-1; cdr3_length: 16; v_call: TRBV20-1; clone_size: few; cdr3_aa: CSARDMGSSAYNEQFF; cdr3_nt: TGCAGTGCTAGAGATATGGGGTCGAGCGCCTACAATGAGCAGTTCTTC
d_call: -; j_call: TRBJ2-7; cdr3_length: 13; v_call: TRBV25-1; clone_size: many; cdr3_aa: CASSEGATYEQYF; cdr3_nt: TGTGCCAGCAGTGAAGGGGCTACCTACGAGCAGTACTTC
d_call: TRBD2; j_call: TRBJ2-1; cdr3_length: 15; v_call: TRBV4-1; clone_size: -; cdr3_aa: CASSQDAAGGTEQFF; cdr3_nt: TGCGCCAGCAGCCAAGACGCAGCGGGAGGAACAGAGCAGTTCTTC
d_call: TRBD2; j_call: TRBJ2-1; cdr3_length: 16; v_call: TRBV3-1; clone_size: once; cdr3_aa: CASSAGLAGGPFEQFF; cdr3_nt: TGTGCCAGCAGCGCGGGACTAGCGGGAGGGCCATTTGAGCAGTTCTTC
d_call: -; j_call: TRBJ2-7; cdr3_length: 14; v_call: TRBV2; clone_size: few; cdr3_aa: CASSEVNHSYEQYF; cdr3_nt: TGTGCCAGCAGTGAAGTGAACCACTCCTACGAGCAGTACTTC
d_call: TRBD2; j_call: TRBJ2-1; cdr3_length: 16; v_call: TRBV14; clone_size: -; cdr3_aa: CASSKLTSVGYNEQFF; cdr3_nt: TGTGCCAGCAGCAAGTTGACTAGCGTGGGCTACAATGAGCAGTTCTTC
d_call: TRBD2; j_call: TRBJ2-3; cdr3_length: 14; v_call: TRBV7-2; clone_size: few; cdr3_aa: CASSGLAGTDTQYF; cdr3_nt: TGTGCCAGCAGTGGACTAGCGGGAACAGATACGCAGTATTTT
d_call: -; j_call: TRBJ2-7; cdr3_length: 13; v_call: TRBV28; clone_size: -; cdr3_aa: CASRSGGYREQYF; cdr3_nt: TGTGCCAGCAGGAGCGGCGGTTATCGCGAGCAGTACTTC
d_call: -; j_call: TRBJ2-7; cdr3_length: 12; v_call: TRBV12-3/TRBV12-4; clone_size: many; cdr3_aa: CASSPDSYEQYF; cdr3_nt: TGTGCCAGCAGTCCCGACTCCTACGAGCAGTACTTC
d_call: TRBD1; j_call: TRBJ2-3; cdr3_length: 15; v_call: TRBV7-9; clone_size: -; cdr3_aa: CASSPWTGDTDTQYF; cdr3_nt: TGTGCCAGCAGCCCGTGGACAGGGGACACAGATACGCAGTATTTT
d_call: -; j_call: TRBJ2-7; cdr3_length: 13; v_call: TRBV5-1; clone_size: -; cdr3_aa: CASSIARTYEQYF; cdr3_nt: TGCGCCAGCAGCATAGCACGGACCTACGAGCAGTACTTC
d_call: TRBD1; j_call: TRBJ2-7; cdr3_length: 12; v_call: TRBV30; clone_size: -; cdr3_aa: CAWADRGHEQYF; cdr3_nt: TGTGCCTGGGCGGACAGGGGTCACGAGCAGTACTTC
d_call: TRBD2; j_call: TRBJ2-1; cdr3_length: 16; v_call: TRBV4-2; clone_size: -; cdr3_aa: CASSQIAGVIYNEQFF; cdr3_nt: TGTGCCAGCAGCCAGATAGCGGGAGTCATCTACAATGAGCAGTTCTTC
d_call: -; j_call: TRBJ2-1; cdr3_length: 14; v_call: TRBV28; clone_size: -; cdr3_aa: CASIRGDSDNEQFF; cdr3_nt: TGTGCCAGCATACGGGGGGACAGTGACAATGAGCAGTTCTTC
d_call: -; j_call: TRBJ2-4; cdr3_length: 15; v_call: TRBV6-5; clone_size: few; cdr3_aa: CASSSPSFAKNIQYF; cdr3_nt: TGTGCCAGCAGTTCCCCCAGTTTTGCCAAAAACATTCAGTACTTC
d_call: TRBD2; j_call: TRBJ2-1; cdr3_length: 15; v_call: TRBV10-2; clone_size: -; cdr3_aa: CASRPGLAGHNEQFF; cdr3_nt: TGCGCCAGCAGGCCGGGACTAGCGGGGCACAATGAGCAGTTCTTC
d_call: -; j_call: TRBJ1-5; cdr3_length: 14; v_call: TRBV20-1; clone_size: -; cdr3_aa: CSARDLWSNQPQHF; cdr3_nt: TGCAGTGCTAGAGATCTGTGGAGCAATCAGCCCCAGCATTTT
d_call: -; j_call: TRBJ1-1; cdr3_length: 13; v_call: TRBV4-1; clone_size: few; cdr3_aa: CASSQGRSTEAFF; cdr3_nt: TGCGCCAGCAGCCAGGGCAGGAGTACTGAAGCTTTCTTT
d_call: -; j_call: TRBJ2-1; cdr3_length: 15; v_call: TRBV20-1; clone_size: many; cdr3_aa: CSARGSGSSYNEQFF; cdr3_nt: TGCAGTGCTAGGGGTAGCGGTAGCTCCTACAATGAGCAGTTCTTC
d_call: TRBD1; j_call: TRBJ2-1; cdr3_length: 15; v_call: TRBV20-1; clone_size: many; cdr3_aa: CSAPGQGYSGNEQFF; cdr3_nt: TGCAGTGCGCCGGGACAGGGGTATTCAGGCAATGAGCAGTTCTTC
d_call: -; j_call: TRBJ2-7; cdr3_length: 14; v_call: TRBV21-1; clone_size: -; cdr3_aa: CASRLDRGHYEQYF; cdr3_nt: TGTGCCAGCAGGCTAGACAGGGGGCACTACGAGCAGTACTTC
d_call: TRBD2; j_call: TRBJ2-1; cdr3_length: 16; v_call: TRBV9; clone_size: -; cdr3_aa: CASSVGIGRAYNEQFF; cdr3_nt: TGTGCCAGCAGCGTAGGGATCGGGAGGGCCTACAATGAGCAGTTCTTC
d_call: TRBD1; j_call: TRBJ2-5; cdr3_length: 17; v_call: TRBV11-2; clone_size: -; cdr3_aa: CASSLDLGRTGRVTQYF; cdr3_nt: TGTGCCAGCAGCTTAGATCTGGGGCGGACAGGCAGGGTGACCCAGTACTTC
d_call: TRBD2; j_call: TRBJ2-1; cdr3_length: 15; v_call: TRBV28; clone_size: many; cdr3_aa: CASSLGLAGVNEQFF; cdr3_nt: TGTGCCAGCAGCTTGGGACTAGCGGGAGTCAATGAGCAGTTCTTC
d_call: TRBD1; j_call: TRBJ2-5; cdr3_length: 15; v_call: TRBV7-2; clone_size: few; cdr3_aa: CASSRDRVTGETQYF; cdr3_nt: TGTGCCAGCAGCCGTGACAGGGTAACGGGAGAGACCCAGTACTTC
d_call: -; j_call: TRBJ2-7; cdr3_length: 14; v_call: TRBV10-3; clone_size: -; cdr3_aa: CAISESNLGYEQYF; cdr3_nt: TGTGCCATCAGTGAGTCGAACTTGGGCTACGAGCAGTACTTC
d_call: -; j_call: TRBJ2-3; cdr3_length: 15; v_call: TRBV20-1; clone_size: many; cdr3_aa: CSARDWRDGTDTQYF; cdr3_nt: TGCAGTGCTAGAGATTGGAGGGACGGGACAGATACGCAGTATTTT
d_call: TRBD2; j_call: TRBJ2-3; cdr3_length: 17; v_call: TRBV7-9; clone_size: -; cdr3_aa: CASSLLGTSGKTDTQYF; cdr3_nt: TGTGCCAGCAGCTTGCTCGGGACTAGCGGGAAGACAGATACGCAGTATTTT
d_call: -; j_call: TRBJ2-7; cdr3_length: 13; v_call: TRBV29-1; clone_size: many; cdr3_aa: CSVGGSFPYEQYF; cdr3_nt: TGCAGCGTTGGAGGCAGCTTTCCCTACGAGCAGTACTTC